This T cell receptor beta chain is from a study of blood T cell repertoires in COVID-19. Whole-study context: PBMCs, B-cell-depleted T cells, or T cells were the source of the cDNA or gDNA that made up the material.

This CDR3 comprises 18 residues. Per germline, CDR1 SGHDN and CDR2 FVKESK. V was clipped by 1 base and J by 10 bases; unmatched bases: 19. Participants spanned ages roughly 18 to 90 years and resided in 20 to 25 US areas. Symptom resolution, clearance, or two negative PCRs marked the recovered donors of Cohort 3. Authors' analysis steps: Nucleated cell counts were estimated from reference gene primer amplification. The method was immunoSEQ multiplex PCR; TCRdb's version includes in-frame clones alone and lacks a portion of them. D and trimming come from the DNA, and the V and J calls and clone size come from that table. Of about 320,000 clones listed, 75% to 90% are singletons.

The receptor was derived from a man aged 60-69 years who had recovered from COVID-19. This chain links TRBV14 with TRBJ2-1; 7 bases are shared with TRBD2. Sequenced material: PBMCs or T cells enriched from blood (not recorded which). CDR3 region: CASSQGWVVGRRVREQFF. The CDR3, as DNA: TGTGCCAGCAGCCAAGGTTGGGTCGTCGGGAGGAGGGTGCGGGAGCAGTTCTTC. The variable domain in full, completed from reference TRBV14 and TRBJ2-1, reads EAGVTQFPSHSVIEKGQTVTLRCDPISGHDNLYWYRRVMGKEIKFLLHFVKESKQDESGMPNNRFLAERTGGTYSTLKVQPAELEDSGVYFCASSQGWVVGRRVREQFFGPGTRLTVL.